The TCR beta chain described here comes from a study of blood T cell repertoires in COVID-19. Study context: Nucleic acid was either cDNA or gDNA, and it came from T cells, B-cell-depleted T cells, or PBMCs.

Per the authors' pipeline: How many nucleated cells were present was estimated from reference gene primer amplification. TCRdb keeps only in-frame clones here, not all; method: immunoSEQ multiplex PCR. V, J and clone size were drawn from that table, and D and trimming were deduced from the DNA. The sample gives about 500,000 clones, less than 90% of which show up once; about 8.2% is in the top ten. The CDR3 has 14 residues. Trimming left V 2 bases short and J 7 bases short, with 9 bases between. In germline, CDR1 is SGHAT, CDR2 FQNNGV. This clonotype originated in a woman between 50 and 59 years old with COVID-19, enrolled during active disease. Source material: peripheral blood. The genes are TRBV11-2 and TRBJ1-6, with a tentative D call TRBD1 (5 bases). Here the CDR3 DNA reads TGTGCCAGCAGCTTACGGGGGTACAATTCACCCCTCCACTTT. Translating gives CASSLRGYNSPLHF.